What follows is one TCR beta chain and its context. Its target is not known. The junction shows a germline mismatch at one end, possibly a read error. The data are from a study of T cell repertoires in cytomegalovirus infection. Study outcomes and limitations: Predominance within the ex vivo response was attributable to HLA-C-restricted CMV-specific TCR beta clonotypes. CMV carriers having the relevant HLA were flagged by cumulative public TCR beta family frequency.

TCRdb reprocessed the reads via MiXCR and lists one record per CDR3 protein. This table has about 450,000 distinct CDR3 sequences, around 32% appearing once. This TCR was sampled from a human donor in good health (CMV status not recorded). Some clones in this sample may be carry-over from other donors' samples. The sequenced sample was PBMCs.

CDR3 coding DNA: TGCGCCAGCAGCCAGGACAGGGGGGCGTCGACTGAGCAGTTCTTC. Amino acids: CASSQDRGASTEQFF. The chain joins TRBV5-4 to TRBJ2-1, with 10 bases lining up with TRBD1. Per the germline V gene, CDR1 is SGHNT and CDR2 is YYREEE (reference sequence). This CDR3 has 15 amino acids.